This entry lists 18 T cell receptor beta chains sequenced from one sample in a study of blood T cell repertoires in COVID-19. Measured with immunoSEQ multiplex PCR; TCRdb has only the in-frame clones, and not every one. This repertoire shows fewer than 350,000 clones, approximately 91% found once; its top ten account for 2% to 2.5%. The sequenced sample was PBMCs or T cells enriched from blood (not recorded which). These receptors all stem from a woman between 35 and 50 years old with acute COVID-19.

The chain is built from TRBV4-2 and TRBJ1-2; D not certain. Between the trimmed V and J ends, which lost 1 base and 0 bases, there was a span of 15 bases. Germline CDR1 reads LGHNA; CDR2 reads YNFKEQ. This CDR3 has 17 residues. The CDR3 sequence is CASSQGSSVTSNYGYTF. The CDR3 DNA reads TGTGCCAGCAGCCAAGGGAGTTCTGTGACCTCTAACTATGGCTACACCTTC.

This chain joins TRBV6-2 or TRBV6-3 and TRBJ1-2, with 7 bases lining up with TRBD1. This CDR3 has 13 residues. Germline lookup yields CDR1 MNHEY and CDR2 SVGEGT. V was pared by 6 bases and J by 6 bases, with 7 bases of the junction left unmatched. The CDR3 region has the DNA TGTGCCAGCAGCCCCTCCAGGGGGAATGGCTACACCTTC. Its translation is CASSPSRGNGYTF.

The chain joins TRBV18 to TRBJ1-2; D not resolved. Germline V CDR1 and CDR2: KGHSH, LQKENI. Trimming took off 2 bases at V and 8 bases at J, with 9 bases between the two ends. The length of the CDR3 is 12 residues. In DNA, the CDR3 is TGTGCCAGCTCACCATTTGAGGGCGGCTACACCTTC. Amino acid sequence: CASSPFEGGYTF.

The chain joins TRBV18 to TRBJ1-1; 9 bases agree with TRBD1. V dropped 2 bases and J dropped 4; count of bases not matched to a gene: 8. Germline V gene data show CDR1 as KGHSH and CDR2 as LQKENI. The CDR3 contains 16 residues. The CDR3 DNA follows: TGTGCCAGCTCACCAAATACACAGGGGGCCAGCACTGAAGCTTTCTTT. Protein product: CASSPNTQGASTEAFF.

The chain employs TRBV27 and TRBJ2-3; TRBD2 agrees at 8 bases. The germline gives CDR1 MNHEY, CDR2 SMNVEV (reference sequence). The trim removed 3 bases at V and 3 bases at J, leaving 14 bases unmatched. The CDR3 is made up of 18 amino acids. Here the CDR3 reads CASSFLAGQRGGTDTQYF. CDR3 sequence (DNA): TGTGCCAGCAGTTTTCTGGCAGGGCAGCGCGGGGGGACAGATACGCAGTATTTT.

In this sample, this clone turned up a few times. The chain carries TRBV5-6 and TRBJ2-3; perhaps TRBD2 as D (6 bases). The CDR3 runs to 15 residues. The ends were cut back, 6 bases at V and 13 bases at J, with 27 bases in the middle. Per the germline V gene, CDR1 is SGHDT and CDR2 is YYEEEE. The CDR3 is CASTPPLEEGTNEYF. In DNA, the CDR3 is TGTGCCAGCACCCCCCCCCTAGAGGAGGGCACCAACGAGTATTTT.

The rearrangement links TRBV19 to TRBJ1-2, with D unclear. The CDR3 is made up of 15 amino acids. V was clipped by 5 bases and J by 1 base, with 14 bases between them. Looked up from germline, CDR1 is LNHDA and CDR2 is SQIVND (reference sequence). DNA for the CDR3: TGTGCCAGTAGTGAGGGCAGCCTGCTTAACTATGGCTACACCTTC. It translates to CASSEGSLLNYGYTF.

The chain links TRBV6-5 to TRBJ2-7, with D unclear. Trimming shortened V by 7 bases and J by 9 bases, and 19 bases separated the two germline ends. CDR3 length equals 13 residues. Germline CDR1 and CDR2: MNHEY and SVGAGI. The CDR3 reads CASMMEGLTAQYF. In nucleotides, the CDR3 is TGTGCCAGCATGATGGAAGGTCTTACAGCGCAGTACTTC.

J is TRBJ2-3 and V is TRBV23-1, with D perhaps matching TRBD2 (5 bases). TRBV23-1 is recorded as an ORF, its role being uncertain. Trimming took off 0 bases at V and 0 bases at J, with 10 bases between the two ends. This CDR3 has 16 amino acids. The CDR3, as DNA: TGCGCCAGCAGTCAATCTACTAGTTCTAGCACAGATACGCAGTATTTT. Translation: CASSQSTSSSTDTQYF.

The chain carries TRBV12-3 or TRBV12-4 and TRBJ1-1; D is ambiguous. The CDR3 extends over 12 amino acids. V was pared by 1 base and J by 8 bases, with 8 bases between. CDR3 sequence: CASSLGHSEAFF. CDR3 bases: TGTGCCAGCAGTTTAGGACACTCAGAAGCTTTCTTT.

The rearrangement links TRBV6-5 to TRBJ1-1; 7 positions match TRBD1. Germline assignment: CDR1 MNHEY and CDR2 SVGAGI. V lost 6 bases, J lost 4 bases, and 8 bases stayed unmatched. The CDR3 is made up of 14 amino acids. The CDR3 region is CASRLQEGATEAFF. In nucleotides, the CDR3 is TGTGCCAGCAGGCTACAGGAGGGGGCCACTGAAGCTTTCTTT.

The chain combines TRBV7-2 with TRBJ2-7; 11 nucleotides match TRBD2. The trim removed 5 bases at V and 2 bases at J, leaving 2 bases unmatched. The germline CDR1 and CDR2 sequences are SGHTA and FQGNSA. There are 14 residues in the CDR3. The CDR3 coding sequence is TGTGCCAGCAGCCAGGGACTAGCGGCCTACGAGCAGTACTTC. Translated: CASSQGLAAYEQYF.

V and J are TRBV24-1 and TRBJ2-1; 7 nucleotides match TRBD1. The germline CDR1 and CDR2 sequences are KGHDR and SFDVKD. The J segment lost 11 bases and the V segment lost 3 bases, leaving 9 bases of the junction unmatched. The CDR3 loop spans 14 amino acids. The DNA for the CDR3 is TGTGCCACCAGTGATCCTGCGACAGGGAATAAGCAGTTCTTC. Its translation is CATSDPATGNKQFF.

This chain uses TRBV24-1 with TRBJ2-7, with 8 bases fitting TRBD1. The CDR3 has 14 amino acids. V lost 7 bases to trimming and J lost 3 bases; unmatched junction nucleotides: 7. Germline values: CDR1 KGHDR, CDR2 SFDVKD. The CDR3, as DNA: TGTGCCACCAGAGTAACCGGGACAGGCTACGAGCAGTACTTC. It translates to CATRVTGTGYEQYF.

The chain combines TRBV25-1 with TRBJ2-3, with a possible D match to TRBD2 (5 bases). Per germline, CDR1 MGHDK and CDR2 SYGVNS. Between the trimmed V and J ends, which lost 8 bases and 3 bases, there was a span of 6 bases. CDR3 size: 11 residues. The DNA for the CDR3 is TGTGCCAGCGTAGCGACAGATACGCAGTATTTT. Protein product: CASVATDTQYF.

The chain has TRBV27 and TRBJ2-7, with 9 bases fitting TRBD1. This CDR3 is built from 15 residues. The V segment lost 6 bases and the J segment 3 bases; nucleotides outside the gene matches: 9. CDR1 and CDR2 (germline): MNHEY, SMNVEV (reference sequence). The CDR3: CASRSGQGNYYEQYF. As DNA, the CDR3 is TGTGCCAGCAGATCCGGACAGGGGAATTACTACGAGCAGTACTTC.

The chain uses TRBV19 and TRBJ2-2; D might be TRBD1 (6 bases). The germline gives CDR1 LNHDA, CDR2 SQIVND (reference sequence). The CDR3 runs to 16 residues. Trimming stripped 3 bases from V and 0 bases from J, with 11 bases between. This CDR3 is CASSIRTASNTGELFF. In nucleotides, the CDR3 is TGTGCCAGTAGTATCAGGACAGCGTCGAACACCGGGGAGCTGTTTTTT.

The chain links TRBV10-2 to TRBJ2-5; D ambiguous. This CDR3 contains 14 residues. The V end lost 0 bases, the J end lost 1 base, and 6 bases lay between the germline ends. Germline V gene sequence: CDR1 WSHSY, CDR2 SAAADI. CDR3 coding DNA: TGCGCCAGCAGTGAGTCCGGAGTCCAAGAGACCCAGTACTTC. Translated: CASSESGVQETQYF.